This T cell receptor (beta chain) was profiled in a study of blood T cell repertoires in COVID-19. Study in general: COVID-19 samples, acute and convalescent, were from the United States, Italy and Spain. T cells, B-cell-depleted T cells, or PBMCs provided the cDNA or gDNA that served as material.

CDR3 length equals 14 residues. Trimming pared 3 bases from V and 6 bases from J, leaving 15 bases between. Looked up from germline, CDR1 is SGHRS and CDR2 is YFSETQ. Assay used: immunoSEQ multiplex PCR; TCRdb lists only in-frame clones, some missing. The sample lists under 65,000 clones; approximately 90% were seen once. A Seattle source enrolled patients during active infection and followed them longitudinally. Sample: peripheral blood. The receptor was isolated from a woman aged 60-75 years with COVID-19, enrolled during active disease. The chain has TRBV5-1 and TRBJ1-1; TRBD1 might be the D (5 bases). The DNA of the CDR3 is TGCGCCAGCAGCTCTGACGGGGGGAGGCCTGAAGCTTTCTTT. Amino acid sequence: CASSSDGGRPEAFF.